A selection of T cell receptor beta chains follows, all from one sample in a study of cytomegalovirus exposure and HLA in healthy donors. Generated by immunoSEQ multiplex PCR, the TCRdb table keeps only in-frame clones and is missing some. Counted here are about 300,000 clones, approximately 87% occurring once; the ten biggest clones make up about 0.85%. The sample consisted of PBMCs. These TCRs come from a woman aged 18-29 years in good health and CMV-seronegative. The CDR3 runs from the conserved cysteine through the conserved F or W. The D gene is left open where the match is weak.

J	V	D	CDR3
TRBJ2-1	TRBV15	.	CATSRVPGVMDEQFF
TRBJ2-7	TRBV27	.	CASSSQGPPRSVYEQYF
TRBJ2-5	TRBV12-5	.	CASGLVVSGAAETQYF
TRBJ2-2	TRBV5-1	TRBD2	CASSLVLAGDTGELFF
TRBJ1-2	TRBV7-3	.	CASSLTPGARGYTF
TRBJ2-1	TRBV28	TRBD2	CASKGLAGLGSYNEQFF
TRBJ1-2	TRBV7-9	.	CASKALAGTNYGYTF
TRBJ2-1	TRBV12-5	TRBD2	CASAARLAGNEQFF
TRBJ1-5	TRBV28	TRBD1	CASRTRQGRANQPQHF
TRBJ1-3	TRBV28	TRBD1	CASTQGVSGNTIYF
TRBJ2-7	TRBV4-3	TRBD2	CASSQASGAFYEQYF
TRBJ2-6	TRBV25-1	.	CASSDNSPSGANVLTF
TRBJ2-2	TRBV2	TRBD1	CAGSSDRASTGELFF